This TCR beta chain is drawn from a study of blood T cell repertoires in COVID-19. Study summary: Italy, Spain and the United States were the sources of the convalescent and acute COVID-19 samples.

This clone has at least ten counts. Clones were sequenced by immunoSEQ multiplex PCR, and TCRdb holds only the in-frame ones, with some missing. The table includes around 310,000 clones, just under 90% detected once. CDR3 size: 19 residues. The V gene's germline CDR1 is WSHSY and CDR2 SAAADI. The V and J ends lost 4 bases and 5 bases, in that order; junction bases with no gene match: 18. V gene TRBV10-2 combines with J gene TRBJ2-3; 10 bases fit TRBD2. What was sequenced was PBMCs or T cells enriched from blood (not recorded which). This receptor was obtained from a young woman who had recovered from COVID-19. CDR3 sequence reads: CASSVPLAGALPRQDTQYF. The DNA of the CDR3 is TGCGCCAGCAGTGTACCCCTAGCGGGAGCCCTACCAAGGCAAGATACGCAGTATTTT.